One and the same sample provided the 28 T cell receptor beta chains below, sequenced in a study of T cell repertoires in MIS-A myocarditis. The data were produced by immunoSEQ multiplex PCR, yet TCRdb's version contains in-frame clones alone and is incomplete. Of roughly 14,000 clones listed, 70% to 75% are singletons. The sample consisted of left ventricle heart tissue obtained at autopsy. Source of these receptors: a man aged 18 to 29 with fulminant myocarditis from multisystem inflammatory syndrome in adults (MIS-A) after COVID-19.

This clone was counted between two and nine times. The V gene is TRBV6-6, the J gene TRBJ2-3; D might be TRBD2 (5 bases). V lost 6 bases and J lost 10, with 17 bases in between. The CDR3 has 13 residues. Germline V lookup: CDR1 MNHNY, CDR2 SVGAGI (reference sequence). CDR3 protein: CASSSQLVEAQYF. CDR3 DNA sequence: TGTGCCAGCAGCTCCCAACTTGTGGAGGCGCAGTATTTT.

This clone was counted once. The J gene is TRBJ2-1, the V gene TRBV12-3 or TRBV12-4, with 13 nucleotides matching TRBD2. This CDR3 is built from 13 residues. V gave up 5 bases and J gave up 15 bases; unmatched junction bases: 7. This CDR3 reads CASSPTGLAGLFF. In nucleotides, the CDR3 is TGTGCCAGCAGTCCCACGGGACTAGCGGGGCTGTTCTTC.

The chain has TRBV2 and TRBJ1-2; possible D gene TRBD1, 5 bases. The germline V gene has CDR1 SNHLY and CDR2 FYNNEI. The CDR3 loop spans 14 amino acids. Trimming left V 3 bases short and J 6 bases short, with 14 bases between. CDR3 residues: CASSDSGYLNGYTF. CDR3 nucleotides: TGTGCCAGCAGTGATTCAGGGTATCTCAATGGCTACACCTTC.

In this sample, this clone turned up a few times. The rearrangement links TRBV19 to TRBJ1-2; no clear D. Per germline, CDR1 LNHDA and CDR2 SQIVND (reference sequence). This CDR3 has 12 amino acids. Trimming removed 6 bases at V and 3 bases at J, with 8 bases between. The CDR3 sequence is CASRGFDYGYTF. The CDR3 nucleotides are TGTGCCAGTAGAGGGTTTGACTATGGCTACACCTTC.

The rearrangement joins TRBV4-1 to TRBJ2-1, with 7 positions matching TRBD1. V shed 0 bases and J 6 bases; nucleotides not matched to a gene: 8. Germline V CDR1 and CDR2: MGHRA, YSYEKL. There are 16 residues in the CDR3. CDR3 sequence (DNA): TGCGCCAGCAGCCAAGATCAGGGGGTCTTTTTCAATGAGCAGTTCTTC. Amino acids: CASSQDQGVFFNEQFF.

The chain has TRBV3-1 (or the pseudogene TRBV3-2) and TRBJ1-1; unclear D gene. Germline V gives CDR1 LGHDT, CDR2 YNNKEL (reference sequence). V was shortened by 4 bases and J by 1 base, with 7 bases between the two germline ends. The CDR3 has 13 amino acids. The CDR3 bases are TGTGCCAGCAGCCCTCGACAGAACACTGAAGCTTTCTTT. This sequence encodes CASSPRQNTEAFF.

The table lists this clone with a count of one. The rearrangement uses TRBV7-2 and TRBJ2-2; the D is unclear. From germline, CDR1 is SGHTA and CDR2 FQGNSA. V lost 3 bases and J 8 bases, leaving 10 bases between the germline ends. This CDR3 spans 13 amino acids. CDR3 loop: CASSFSTGGELFF. The CDR3 coding sequence is TGTGCCAGCAGCTTTTCGACTGGTGGGGAGCTGTTTTTT.

The V gene is TRBV18, the J gene TRBJ1-4; tentatively, D is TRBD1 (5 bases). The CDR3 is 17 residues long. Trimming took off 1 base at V and 4 bases at J, with 16 bases between the two ends. Germline lookup yields CDR1 KGHSH and CDR2 LQKENI. CDR3 DNA: TGTGCCAGCTCACCACAGCCTCATCGGGGCCTTAATGAAAAACTGTTTTTT. Protein: CASSPQPHRGLNEKLFF. The full variable domain, completed using reference TRBV18 and TRBJ1-4, is NAGVMQNPRHLVRRRGQEARLRCSPMKGHSHVYWYRQLPEEGLKFMVYLQKENIIDESGMPKERFSAEFPKEGPSILRIQQVVRGDSAAYFCASSPQPHRGLNEKLFFGSGTQLSVL.

V gene TRBV7-2 combines with J gene TRBJ1-1; D may be TRBD1 (6 bases). Germline-derived CDR1 and CDR2 are SGHTA and FQGNSA. The V end lost 1 base, the J end lost 3 bases, and 12 bases lay between the germline ends. CDR3 length equals 15 residues. The CDR3 loop reads CASSLEGDWDTEAFF. The CDR3 DNA is TGTGCCAGCAGCTTAGAGGGGGACTGGGACACTGAAGCTTTCTTT. The complete variable domain, with remaining parts taken from reference TRBV7-2 and TRBJ1-1, reads GAGVSQSPSNKVTEKGKDVELRCDPISGHTALYWYRQSLGQGLEFLIYFQGNSAPDKSGLPSDRFSAERTGGSVSTLTIQRTQQEDSAVYLCASSLEGDWDTEAFFGQGTRLTVV.

This chain links TRBV10-3 with TRBJ2-2; D is undetermined. V lost 2 bases to trimming and J lost 6 bases, with 4 bases between them. The CDR3 covers 12 residues. Germline V CDR1 and CDR2: ENHRY, SYGVKD. CDR3 bases: TGTGCCATCAGTGAGGTTGCCGGGGAGCTGTTTTTT. Residues: CAISEVAGELFF.

This clone was counted once. The V gene is TRBV19, the J gene TRBJ1-1; tentative D call: TRBD1 (5 bases). V dropped 5 bases and J dropped 5 bases, with 18 bases sitting between them. CDR1 and CDR2 (germline): LNHDA, SQIVND (reference sequence). The CDR3 extends over 15 amino acids. As DNA, the CDR3 is TGTGCCAGTAGTGCAAACGGGGCCGGGTTGACTGAAGCTTTCTTT. It encodes CASSANGAGLTEAFF. Complete variable domain (other parts from reference TRBV19 and TRBJ1-1): DGGITQSPKYLFRKEGQNVTLSCEQNLNHDAMYWYRQDPGQGLRLIYYSQIVNDFQKGDIAEGYSVSREKKESFPLTVTSAQKNPTAFYLCASSANGAGLTEAFFGQGTRLTVV.

The rearrangement uses TRBV7-9 and TRBJ1-2; 7 bases are shared with TRBD1. Unmatched junction bases numbered 10, after V lost 6 bases and J lost 6 bases. CDR1 SEHNR and CDR2 FQNEAQ come from the germline V gene (reference sequence). The CDR3 length is 14 residues. The CDR3 sequence: CASRPRTGGDGYTF. CDR3 bases: TGTGCCAGCAGACCCCGGACAGGAGGCGATGGCTACACCTTC. The whole variable domain, remainder taken from reference TRBV7-9 and TRBJ1-2, is DTGVSQNPRHKITKRGQNVTFRCDPISEHNRLYWYRQTLGQGPEFLTYFQNEAQLEKSRLLSDRFSAERPKGSFSTLEIQRTEQGDSAMYLCASRPRTGGDGYTFGSGTRLTVV.

The chain has TRBV10-3 and TRBJ1-5; 10 bases match TRBD1. Germline lookup yields CDR1 ENHRY and CDR2 SYGVKD. V lost 2 bases, J lost 0 bases, and 4 bases stayed unmatched. The CDR3 consists of 17 residues. Here the CDR3 reads CAISEDRGLSSNQPQHF. The CDR3 bases are TGTGCCATCAGTGAGGACAGGGGGCTCTCTAGCAATCAGCCCCAGCATTTT.

This clone was counted once. The chain links TRBV21-1 to TRBJ2-1. TRBV21-1 is designated a pseudogene. CDR3 length: 13 amino acids. CDR3 sequence reads: CASSPRSYNEQFF. CDR3 nucleotide sequence: TGTGCCAGCAGCCCTCGAAGCTACAATGAGCAGTTCTTC.

The chain couples TRBV23-1 to TRBJ1-2; tentatively, D is TRBD1 (6 bases). TRBV23-1 is reported as an ORF; its role is uncertain. The CDR3 runs 13 residues. V dropped 3 bases and J dropped 13 bases, with 18 bases sitting between them. The CDR3 bases are TGCGCCAGCAGTCATCGACCTTTTCAGGGGAGCACCTTC. It encodes CASSHRPFQGSTF.

The table lists this clone with a count of one. The V and J genes are TRBV15 and TRBJ2-1, with D tentatively TRBD2 (6 bases). The CDR3 is 16 amino acids. V was shortened by 0 bases and J by 3 bases, with 12 bases between the two germline ends. Germline loops: CDR1 LNHNV, CDR2 YYDKDF (reference sequence). CDR3 amino acids: CATSRDRGRSYNEQFF. CDR3 in DNA: TGTGCCACCAGCAGAGATCGAGGGAGGAGCTACAATGAGCAGTTCTTC.

The chain recombines TRBV2 with TRBJ1-5; D gene uncertain. This CDR3 is built from 15 residues. Trimming removed 7 bases at V and 0 bases at J, with 13 bases between. The germline gives CDR1 SNHLY, CDR2 FYNNEI. CDR3 loop: CASTRRFDSNQPQHF. CDR3 sequence (DNA): TGTGCCAGCACGCGACGGTTCGATAGCAATCAGCCCCAGCATTTT.

This clone has just a few counts. The J gene is TRBJ1-5, the V gene TRBV27, with D hard to call. Per germline, CDR1 MNHEY and CDR2 SMNVEV (reference sequence). Trimming removed 7 bases at V and 5 bases at J, with 24 bases between. This CDR3 is built from 17 residues. The CDR3 DNA reads TGTGCCAGCATCCTTGGCCTCGGGCTTCGGCCGGATCAGCCCCAGCATTTT. Amino acids: CASILGLGLRPDQPQHF.

V usage is TRBV7-8 and J usage is TRBJ2-5, with D perhaps TRBD1 (5 bases). Trimming took off 6 bases at V and 9 bases at J, with 23 bases between the two ends. Germline V gene data show CDR1 as SGHVS and CDR2 as FQNEAQ. This CDR3 comprises 15 residues. CDR3 region: CASRSDSNPTLAQYF. The CDR3 DNA is TGTGCCAGCAGAAGCGACAGTAACCCTACCCTGGCCCAGTACTTC. The full variable domain, completed using reference TRBV7-8 and TRBJ2-5, is GAGVSQSPRYKVAKRGQDVALRCDPISGHVSLFWYQQALGQGPEFLTYFQNEAQLDKSGLPSDRFFAERPEGSVSTLKIQRTQQEDSAVYLCASRSDSNPTLAQYFGPGTRLLVL.

This sequence joins TRBV11-2 and TRBJ2-1; 11 nucleotides line up with TRBD2. CDR1 and CDR2 from the germline V gene are SGHAT and FQNNGV. The V gene end was trimmed by 4 bases and the J gene end by 7 bases; junction bases not matched to a gene: 6. This CDR3 comprises 15 residues. The chain's CDR3 is CASSSGTSGLNEQFF. The CDR3 DNA is TGTGCCAGCAGCTCCGGGACTAGCGGTTTGAATGAGCAGTTCTTC.

The rearrangement links TRBV29-1 to TRBJ1-2; 7 bases are a match to TRBD1. This CDR3 has 12 residues. The junction had 9 bases not matched to a gene; V was cut back by 5 bases and J by 9 bases. CDR1 is SQVTM and CDR2 is ANQGSEA in the germline V gene. The CDR3 DNA sequence: TGCAGCGTTTATACAGGGGTTTGGAGCTACACCTTC. Translation gives CSVYTGVWSYTF.

This clone was seen only a few times. The chain has TRBV19 and TRBJ2-7; 13 nucleotides agree with TRBD2. The CDR3 totals 15 residues. Germline-derived CDR1 and CDR2 are LNHDA and SQIVND (reference sequence). Trimming cost V 5 bases and J 3 bases; bases outside gene matches: 4. The DNA for the CDR3 is TGTGCCAGTAGTGGCCGGACTAGCGGGAGCTACGAGCAGTACTTC. Protein product: CASSGRTSGSYEQYF.

This clone showed up just a few times. The chain uses TRBV5-6 and TRBJ1-1; D gene ambiguous. The germline V gene has CDR1 SGHDT and CDR2 YYEEEE. V was trimmed by 4 bases and J by 4 bases, leaving 17 bases between them. This CDR3 is built from 15 residues. This CDR3 is CASSGSLWVGTEAFF. CDR3 nucleotides: TGTGCCAGCAGCGGGAGTTTGTGGGTAGGCACTGAAGCTTTCTTT.

This chain joins TRBV30 and TRBJ2-5, with 13 bases fitting TRBD2. Germline V lookup: CDR1 GTSNPN, CDR2 SVGIG (reference sequence). CDR3 length: 14 residues. Trimming cost V 8 bases and J 2 bases; bases outside gene matches: 5. The CDR3 nucleotides read TGTGCCACCTCGGGACTAGCGGGGCAAGAGACCCAGTACTTC. This codes for CATSGLAGQETQYF.

This clone turned up a few times. V gene TRBV7-2 combines with J gene TRBJ2-7, with a possible D match to TRBD1 (5 bases). V was shortened by 2 bases and J by 1 base, with 9 bases between the two germline ends. The CDR3 is 14 residues long. CDR1 and CDR2 (germline): SGHTA, FQGNSA. The CDR3 DNA sequence: TGTGCCAGCAGCTTATACCAGGGTTCCTACGAGCAGTACTTC. Translated, it gives CASSLYQGSYEQYF.

The chain links TRBV27 to TRBJ1-1, with 7 bases fitting TRBD1. Unmatched junction bases numbered 5, after V lost 6 bases and J lost 1 base. Germline V CDR1 and CDR2: MNHEY, SMNVEV (reference sequence). This CDR3 is built from 14 residues. CDR3 DNA sequence: TGTGCCAGCAGGGGGGGACAGCGGAACACTGAAGCTTTCTTT. Its translation: CASRGGQRNTEAFF.

The V call is TRBV5-1, the J call TRBJ2-5; 8 nucleotides match TRBD1. This CDR3 is built from 15 residues. Germline V CDR1 and CDR2: SGHRS, YFSETQ. J gave up 4 bases and V 0 bases, and 5 bases lay outside the gene matches. CDR3 in amino acids: CASSLDGTGGETQYF. CDR3 coding DNA: TGCGCCAGCAGCTTGGACGGGACAGGAGGAGAGACCCAGTACTTC. The full variable domain, its missing parts supplied by reference TRBV5-1 and TRBJ2-5, is KAGVTQTPRYLIKTRGQQVTLSCSPISGHRSVSWYQQTPGQGLQFLFEYFSETQRNKGNFPGRFSGRQFSNSRSEMNVSTLELGDSALYLCASSLDGTGGETQYFGPGTRLLVL.

CDR3 DNA: TGTGCCAGCAGCTACTCCAGCGGGGACCGATACGAGCAGTACTTC. Encoded protein: CASSYSSGDRYEQYF. The chain employs TRBV7-2 and TRBJ2-7; 7 bases line up with TRBD2. The CDR3 sequence is 15 residues long. CDR1 is SGHTA, CDR2 FQGNSA, per germline. With 4 bases clipped from V and 4 bases from J, the junction kept 10 bases outside the gene matches. The full variable domain, its missing parts supplied by reference TRBV7-2 and TRBJ2-7, is GAGVSQSPSNKVTEKGKDVELRCDPISGHTALYWYRQSLGQGLEFLIYFQGNSAPDKSGLPSDRFSAERTGGSVSTLTIQRTQQEDSAVYLCASSYSSGDRYEQYFGPGTRLTVT.